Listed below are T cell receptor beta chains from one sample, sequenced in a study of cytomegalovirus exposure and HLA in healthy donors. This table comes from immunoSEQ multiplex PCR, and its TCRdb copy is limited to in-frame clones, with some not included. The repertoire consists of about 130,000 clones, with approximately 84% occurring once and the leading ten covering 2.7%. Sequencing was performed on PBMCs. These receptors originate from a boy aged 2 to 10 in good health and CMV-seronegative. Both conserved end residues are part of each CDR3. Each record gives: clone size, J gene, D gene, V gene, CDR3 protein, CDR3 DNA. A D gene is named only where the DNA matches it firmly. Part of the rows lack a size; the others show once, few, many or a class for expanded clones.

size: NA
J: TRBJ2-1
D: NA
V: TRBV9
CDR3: CASSVVGTTDEQFF
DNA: TGTGCCAGCAGCGTAGTTGGAACGACTGATGAGCAGTTCTTC

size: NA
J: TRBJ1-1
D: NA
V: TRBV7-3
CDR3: CASSFGQGNTEAFF
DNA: TGTGCCAGCAGCTTTGGGCAGGGGAACACTGAAGCTTTCTTT

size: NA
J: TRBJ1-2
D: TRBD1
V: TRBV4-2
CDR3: CASSFTGGGGYTF
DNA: TGTGCCAGCAGCTTCACAGGGGGTGGGGGCTACACCTTC

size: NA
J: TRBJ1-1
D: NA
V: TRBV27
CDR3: CASSPQGNTEAFF
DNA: TGTGCCAGCAGTCCCCAGGGGAACACTGAAGCTTTCTTT

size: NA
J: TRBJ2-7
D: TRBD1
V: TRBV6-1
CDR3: CASSEQQGLYEQYF
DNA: TGTGCCAGCAGTGAGCAACAGGGGCTCTACGAGCAGTACTTC

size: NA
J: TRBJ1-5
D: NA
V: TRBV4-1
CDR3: CASSRQGRDQPQHF
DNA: TGCGCCAGCAGCCGCCAAGGGAGGGACCAGCCCCAGCATTTT

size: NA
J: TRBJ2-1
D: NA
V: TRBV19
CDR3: CASSSREHNEQFF
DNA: TGTGCCAGTAGTAGCCGGGAACACAATGAGCAGTTCTTC

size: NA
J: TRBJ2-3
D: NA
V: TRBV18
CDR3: CASSDGTNADTQYF
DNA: TGTGCCAGCTCCGACGGGACAAACGCAGATACGCAGTATTTT

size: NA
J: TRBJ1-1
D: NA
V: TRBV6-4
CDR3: CASSDSPRNTEAFF
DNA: TGTGCCAGCAGTGACTCCCCCAGGAACACTGAAGCTTTCTTT

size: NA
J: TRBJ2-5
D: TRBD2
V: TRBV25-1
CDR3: CASRGLAGEETQYF
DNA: TGTGCCAGCAGGGGACTAGCGGGAGAAGAGACCCAGTACTTC

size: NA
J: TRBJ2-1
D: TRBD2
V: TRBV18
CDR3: CASSPLEGLAGVNEQFF
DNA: TGTGCCAGCTCACCATTGGAGGGGCTAGCGGGAGTTAATGAGCAGTTCTTC

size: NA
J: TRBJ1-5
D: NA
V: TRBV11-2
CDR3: CASSLQGTSNQPQHF
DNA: TGTGCCAGCAGCTTACAGGGGACTAGCAATCAGCCCCAGCATTTT

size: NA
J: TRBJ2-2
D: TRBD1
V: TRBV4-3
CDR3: CASSLQAARDSHTGELFF
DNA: TGCGCCAGCAGCCTCCAGGCCGCAAGGGACAGTCACACCGGGGAGCTGTTTTTT

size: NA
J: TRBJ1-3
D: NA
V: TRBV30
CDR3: CAWSPLGNTIYF
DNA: TGTGCCTGGAGTCCACTCGGAAACACCATATATTTT

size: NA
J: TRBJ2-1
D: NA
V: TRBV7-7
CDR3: CASSPKPGLVDEQFF
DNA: TGTGCTAGCAGCCCTAAACCAGGGCTAGTTGATGAGCAGTTCTTC

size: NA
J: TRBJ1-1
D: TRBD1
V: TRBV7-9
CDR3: CSSSLGVGRGDTEAFF
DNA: TGTTCCAGCAGCTTAGGGGTAGGCAGGGGGGACACTGAAGCTTTCTTT

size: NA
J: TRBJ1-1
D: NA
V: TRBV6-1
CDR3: CASTSTVMNTEAFF
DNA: TGTGCCAGCACTAGTACGGTAATGAACACTGAAGCTTTCTTT

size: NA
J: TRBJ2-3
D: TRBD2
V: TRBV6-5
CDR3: CASSVTSGGADTQYF
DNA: TGTGCCAGCAGTGTTACTAGCGGGGGGGCAGATACGCAGTATTTT

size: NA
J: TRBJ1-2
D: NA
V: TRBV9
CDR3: CASSVGGLRRYGYTF
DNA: TGTGCCAGCAGCGTAGGAGGCCTTAGGAGGTATGGCTACACCTTC

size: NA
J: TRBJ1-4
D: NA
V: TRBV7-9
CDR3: CASTLSGQYEKLFF
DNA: TGTGCCAGCACCCTTTCAGGGCAGTATGAAAAACTGTTTTTT

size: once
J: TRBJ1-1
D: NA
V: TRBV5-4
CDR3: CASSFTGMNTEAFF
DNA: TGTGCCAGCAGCTTCACAGGTATGAACACTGAAGCTTTCTTT

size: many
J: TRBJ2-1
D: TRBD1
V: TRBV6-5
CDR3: CASSYEPGQAYNEQFF
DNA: TGTGCCAGCAGTTACGAACCGGGACAGGCCTACAATGAGCAGTTCTTC

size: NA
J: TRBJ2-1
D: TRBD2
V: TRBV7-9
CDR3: CASSSPSSGGRDEQFF
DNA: TGTGCCAGCAGCTCACCGTCTAGCGGGGGGCGGGATGAGCAGTTCTTC

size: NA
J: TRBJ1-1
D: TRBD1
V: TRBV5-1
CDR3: CASSLAQTGGAAEAFF
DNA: TGCGCCAGCAGCTTGGCCCAGACAGGGGGCGCGGCTGAAGCTTTCTTT

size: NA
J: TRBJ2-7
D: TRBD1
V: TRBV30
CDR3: CAWSRRLRDRGNEQYF
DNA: TGTGCCTGGAGTCGACGCCTCCGGGACAGGGGAAACGAGCAGTACTTC

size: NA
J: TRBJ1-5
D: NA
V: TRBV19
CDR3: CASREVGRPQHF
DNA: TGTGCCAGTAGAGAGGTGGGTCGGCCCCAGCATTTT

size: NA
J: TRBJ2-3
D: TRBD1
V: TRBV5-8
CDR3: CASSAEGATDTQYF
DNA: TGTGCCAGCAGCGCAGAGGGGGCAACAGATACGCAGTATTTT

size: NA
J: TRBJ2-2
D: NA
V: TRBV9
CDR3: CASSPFPVGGTGELFF
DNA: TGTGCCAGCAGCCCTTTCCCGGTTGGAGGCACCGGGGAGCTGTTTTTT

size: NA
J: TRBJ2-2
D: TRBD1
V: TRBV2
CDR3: CASSEFPPYSGQAGELFF
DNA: TGTGCCAGCAGTGAGTTTCCCCCTTACAGCGGACAGGCCGGGGAGCTGTTTTTT

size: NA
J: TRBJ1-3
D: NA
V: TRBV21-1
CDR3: CASSKVEAERGNTIYF
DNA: TGTGCCAGCAGCAAAGTAGAGGCAGAACGAGGAAACACCATATATTTT

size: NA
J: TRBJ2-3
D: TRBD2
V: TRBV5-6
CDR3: CASSPSGKSIDTQYF
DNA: TGTGCCAGCAGCCCGAGCGGGAAGAGTATAGATACGCAGTATTTT

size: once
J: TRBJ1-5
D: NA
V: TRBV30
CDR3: CAWSATASHQPQHF
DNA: TGTGCCTGGAGTGCGACAGCTTCTCATCAGCCCCAGCATTTT

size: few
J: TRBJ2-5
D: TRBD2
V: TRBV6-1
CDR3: CASSALAGDQETQYF
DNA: TGTGCCAGCAGTGCACTAGCGGGGGACCAAGAGACCCAGTACTTC

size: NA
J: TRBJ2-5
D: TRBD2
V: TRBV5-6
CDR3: CASSLMGGGGTQETQYF
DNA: TGTGCCAGCAGCTTGATGGGTGGCGGGGGGACCCAAGAGACCCAGTACTTC

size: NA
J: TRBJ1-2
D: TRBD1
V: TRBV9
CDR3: CASSPGTGDYGYTF
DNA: TGTGCCAGCAGCCCCGGGACAGGGGACTATGGCTACACCTTC

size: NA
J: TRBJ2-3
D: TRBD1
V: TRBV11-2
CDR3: CASSLDRPSDTQYF
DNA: TGTGCCAGCAGCCTGGACAGGCCCTCAGATACGCAGTATTTT

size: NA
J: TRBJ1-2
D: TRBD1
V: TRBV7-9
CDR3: CSSSLVGTGASGYTF
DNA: TGTTCCAGCAGCTTAGTGGGGACAGGGGCGAGCGGCTACACCTTC

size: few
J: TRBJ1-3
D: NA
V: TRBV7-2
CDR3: CASSTKTRTAGNTIYF
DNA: TGTGCCAGCAGCACAAAAACTCGGACAGCTGGAAACACCATATATTTT

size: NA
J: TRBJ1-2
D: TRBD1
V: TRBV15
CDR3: CATSSRATGVVLYGYTF
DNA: TGTGCCACCAGCAGTAGGGCGACAGGGGTAGTCCTCTATGGCTACACCTTC

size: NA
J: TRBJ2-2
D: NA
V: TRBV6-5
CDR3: CASGTQGRWAGELFF
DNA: TGTGCCAGCGGAACCCAGGGTCGATGGGCCGGGGAGCTGTTTTTT

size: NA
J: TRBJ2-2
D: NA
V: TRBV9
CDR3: CASSHKGGNSSKGGELFF
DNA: TGTGCCAGCAGCCATAAGGGGGGGAACTCGAGTAAAGGCGGGGAGCTGTTTTTT

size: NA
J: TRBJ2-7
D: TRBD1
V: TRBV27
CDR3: CASSSTGVLYF
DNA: TGTGCCAGCAGTTCGACAGGGGTCTTATACTTC

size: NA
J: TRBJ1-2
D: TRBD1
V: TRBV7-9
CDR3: CASSPGGQGLPGGYTF
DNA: TGTGCCAGCAGTCCCGGGGGACAGGGGCTTCCGGGTGGCTACACCTTC

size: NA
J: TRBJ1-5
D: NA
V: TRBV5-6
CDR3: CASSSRALNQPQHF
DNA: TGTGCCAGCAGCTCGAGAGCTCTCAATCAGCCCCAGCATTTT

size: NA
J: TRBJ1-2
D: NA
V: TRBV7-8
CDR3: CASSLAGGGGYTF
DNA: TGTGCCAGCAGCTTAGCAGGGGGTGGTGGCTACACCTTC

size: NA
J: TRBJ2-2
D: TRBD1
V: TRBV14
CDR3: CASSPPGQGILADTGELFF
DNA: TGTGCCAGCAGCCCTCCGGGACAGGGGATTCTAGCGGATACCGGGGAGCTGTTTTTT